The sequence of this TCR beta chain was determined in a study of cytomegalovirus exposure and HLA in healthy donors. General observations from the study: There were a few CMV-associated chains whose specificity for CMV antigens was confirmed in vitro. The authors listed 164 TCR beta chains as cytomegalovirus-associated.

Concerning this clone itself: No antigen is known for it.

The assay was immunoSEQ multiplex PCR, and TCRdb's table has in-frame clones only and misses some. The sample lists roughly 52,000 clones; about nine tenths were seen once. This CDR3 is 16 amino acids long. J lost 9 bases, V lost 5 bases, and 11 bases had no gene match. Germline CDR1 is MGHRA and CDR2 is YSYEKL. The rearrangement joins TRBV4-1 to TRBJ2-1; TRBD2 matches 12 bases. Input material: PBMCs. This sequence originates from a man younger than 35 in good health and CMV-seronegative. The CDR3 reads CASSSRLTSGRGEQFF. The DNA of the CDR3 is TGCGCCAGCAGCTCCCGGTTGACTAGCGGGAGAGGTGAGCAGTTCTTC.